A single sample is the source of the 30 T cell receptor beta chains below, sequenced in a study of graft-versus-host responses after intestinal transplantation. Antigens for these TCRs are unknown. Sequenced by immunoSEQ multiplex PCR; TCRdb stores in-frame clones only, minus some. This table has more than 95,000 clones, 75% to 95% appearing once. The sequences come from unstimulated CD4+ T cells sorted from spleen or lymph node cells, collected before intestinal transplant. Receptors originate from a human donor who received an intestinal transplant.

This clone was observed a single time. CDR3 loop: CASSIGTSAFSYNEQFF. The CDR3 DNA is TGTGCCAGTAGTATAGGGACTTCAGCCTTCTCCTACAATGAGCAGTTCTTC. The chain employs TRBV19 and TRBJ2-1, with D possibly matching TRBD2 (5 bases). V dropped 1 base and J dropped 0 bases, with 13 bases sitting between them. This CDR3 is built from 17 residues. Looked up from germline, CDR1 is LNHDA and CDR2 is SQIVND (reference sequence).

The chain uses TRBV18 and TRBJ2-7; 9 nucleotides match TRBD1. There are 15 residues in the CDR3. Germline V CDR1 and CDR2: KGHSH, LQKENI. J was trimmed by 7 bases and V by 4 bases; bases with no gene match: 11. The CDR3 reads CASSLRTGAAREQYF. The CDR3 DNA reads TGTGCCAGCTCACTGCGGACAGGGGCGGCGAGGGAGCAGTACTTC.

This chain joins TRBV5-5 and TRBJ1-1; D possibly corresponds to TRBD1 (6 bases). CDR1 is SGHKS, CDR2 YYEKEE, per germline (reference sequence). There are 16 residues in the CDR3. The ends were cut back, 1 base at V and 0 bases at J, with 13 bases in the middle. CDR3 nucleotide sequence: TGTGCCAGCAGCTTGAGTGTAAACAGGGTGAACACTGAAGCTTTCTTT. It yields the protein CASSLSVNRVNTEAFF.

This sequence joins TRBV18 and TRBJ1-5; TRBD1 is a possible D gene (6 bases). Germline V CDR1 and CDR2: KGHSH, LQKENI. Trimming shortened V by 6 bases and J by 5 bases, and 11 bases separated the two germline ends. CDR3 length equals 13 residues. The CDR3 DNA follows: TGTGCCAGCTCCAGGGGCACAGATCAGCCCCAGCATTTT. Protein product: CASSRGTDQPQHF.

The CDR3 DNA sequence: TGTGCCACCGGGGTCTACGAGCAGTACTTC. This sequence encodes CATGVYEQYF. The chain is built from TRBV7-2 and TRBJ2-7; D might be TRBD2 (5 bases). Deletions cut 10 bases from V and 3 bases from J, with 7 bases between. CDR3 length equals 10 residues. Germline assignment: CDR1 SGHTA and CDR2 FQGNSA.

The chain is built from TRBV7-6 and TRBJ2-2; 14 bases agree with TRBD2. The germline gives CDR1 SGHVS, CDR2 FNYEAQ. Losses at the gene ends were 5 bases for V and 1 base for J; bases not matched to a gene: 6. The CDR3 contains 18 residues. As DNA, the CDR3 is TGTGCCAGCAGCCCGGGACTAGCGGGGGCGGGGAACACCGGGGAGCTGTTTTTT. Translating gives CASSPGLAGAGNTGELFF.

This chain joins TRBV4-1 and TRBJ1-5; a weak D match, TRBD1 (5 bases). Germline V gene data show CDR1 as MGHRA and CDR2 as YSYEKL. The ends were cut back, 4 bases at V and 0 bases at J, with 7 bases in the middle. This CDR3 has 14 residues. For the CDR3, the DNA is TGCGCCAGCAGCCCGGACATTAGCAATCAGCCCCAGCATTTT. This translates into CASSPDISNQPQHF.

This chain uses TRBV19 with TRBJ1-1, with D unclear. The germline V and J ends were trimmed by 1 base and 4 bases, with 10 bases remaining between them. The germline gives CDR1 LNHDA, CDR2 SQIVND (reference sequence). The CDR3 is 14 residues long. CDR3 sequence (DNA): TGTGCCAGTAGTATAGGGGGAGTCGGCACTGAAGCTTTCTTT. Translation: CASSIGGVGTEAFF.

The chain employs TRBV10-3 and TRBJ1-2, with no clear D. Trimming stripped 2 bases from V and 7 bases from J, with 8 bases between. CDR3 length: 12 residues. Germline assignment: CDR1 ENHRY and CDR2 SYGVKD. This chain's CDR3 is CAISEGQFGYTF. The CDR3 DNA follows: TGTGCCATCAGTGAGGGGCAATTTGGCTACACCTTC.

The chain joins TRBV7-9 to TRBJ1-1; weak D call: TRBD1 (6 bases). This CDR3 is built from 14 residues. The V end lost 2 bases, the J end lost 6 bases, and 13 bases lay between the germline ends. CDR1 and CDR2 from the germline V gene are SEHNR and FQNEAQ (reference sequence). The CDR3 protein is CASSLTSQGSEAFF. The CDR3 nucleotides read TGTGCCAGCAGCTTAACCTCCCAGGGGTCTGAAGCTTTCTTT.

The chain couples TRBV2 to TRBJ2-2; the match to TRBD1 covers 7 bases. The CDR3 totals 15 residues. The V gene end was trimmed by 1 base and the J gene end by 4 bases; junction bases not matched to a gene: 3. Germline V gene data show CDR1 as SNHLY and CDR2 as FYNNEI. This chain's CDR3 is CASSEVTGLTGELFF. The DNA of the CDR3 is TGTGCCAGCAGTGAAGTGACAGGGCTCACCGGGGAGCTGTTTTTT.

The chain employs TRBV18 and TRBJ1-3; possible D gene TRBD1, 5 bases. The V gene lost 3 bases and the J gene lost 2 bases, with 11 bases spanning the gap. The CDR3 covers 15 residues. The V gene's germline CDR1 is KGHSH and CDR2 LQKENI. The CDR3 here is CASSPPLGPGNTIYF. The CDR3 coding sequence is TGTGCCAGCTCACCCCCATTGGGGCCTGGAAACACCATATATTTT.

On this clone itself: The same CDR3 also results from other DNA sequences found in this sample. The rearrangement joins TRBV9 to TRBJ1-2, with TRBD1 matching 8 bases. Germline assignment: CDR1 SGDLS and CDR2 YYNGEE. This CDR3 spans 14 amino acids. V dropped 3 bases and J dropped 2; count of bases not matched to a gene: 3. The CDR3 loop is CASSAGQENYGYTF. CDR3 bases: TGTGCCAGCAGCGCGGGACAGGAAAACTATGGCTACACCTTC.

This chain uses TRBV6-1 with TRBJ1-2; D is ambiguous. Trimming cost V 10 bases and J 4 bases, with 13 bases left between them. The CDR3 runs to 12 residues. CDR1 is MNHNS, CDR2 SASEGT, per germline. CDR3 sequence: CATSEGIYGYTF. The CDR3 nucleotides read TGTGCCACCTCGGAGGGTATCTATGGCTACACCTTC.

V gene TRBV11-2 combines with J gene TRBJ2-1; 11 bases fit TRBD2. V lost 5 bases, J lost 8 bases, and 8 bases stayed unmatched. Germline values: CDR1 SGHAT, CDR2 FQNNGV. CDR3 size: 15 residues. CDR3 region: CASSILAGVLDEQFF. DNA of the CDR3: TGTGCCAGCAGCATACTAGCGGGAGTTTTAGATGAGCAGTTCTTC.

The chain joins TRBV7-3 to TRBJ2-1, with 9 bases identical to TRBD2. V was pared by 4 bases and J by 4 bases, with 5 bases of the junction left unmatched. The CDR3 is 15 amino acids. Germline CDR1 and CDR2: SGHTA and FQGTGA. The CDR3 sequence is CASSSGLARYNEQFF. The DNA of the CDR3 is TGTGCCAGCAGCTCGGGACTAGCCCGGTACAATGAGCAGTTCTTC.

DNA for the CDR3: TGTGCCAGTAGTGTCCGGGACAGAAAACTCAATCAGCCCCAGCATTTT. Amino acids: CASSVRDRKLNQPQHF. The chain uses TRBV19 and TRBJ1-5; 7 bases map to TRBD1. With V trimmed by 5 bases and J by 3 bases, 10 bases remained unmatched. This CDR3 region has 16 residues. Germline lookup yields CDR1 LNHDA and CDR2 SQIVND (reference sequence).

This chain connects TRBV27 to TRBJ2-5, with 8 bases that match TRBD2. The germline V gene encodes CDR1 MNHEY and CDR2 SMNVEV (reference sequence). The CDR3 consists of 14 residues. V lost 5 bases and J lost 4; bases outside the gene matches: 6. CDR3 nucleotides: TGTGCCAGCAGTCGGGGGGGCCTTTTAGAGACCCAGTACTTC. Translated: CASSRGGLLETQYF.

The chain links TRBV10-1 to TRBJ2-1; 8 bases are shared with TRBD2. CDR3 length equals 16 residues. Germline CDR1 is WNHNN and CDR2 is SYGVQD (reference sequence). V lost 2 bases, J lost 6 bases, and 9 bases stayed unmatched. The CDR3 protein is CASSESAGGLPNEQFF. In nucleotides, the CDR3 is TGCGCCAGCAGTGAGAGCGCGGGAGGACTTCCCAATGAGCAGTTCTTC.

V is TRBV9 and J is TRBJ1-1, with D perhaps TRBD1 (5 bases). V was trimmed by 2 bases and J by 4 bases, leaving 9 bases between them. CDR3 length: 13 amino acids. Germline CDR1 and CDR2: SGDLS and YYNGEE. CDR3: CASSVGASTEAFF. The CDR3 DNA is TGTGCCAGCAGCGTTGGGGCTAGCACTGAAGCTTTCTTT.

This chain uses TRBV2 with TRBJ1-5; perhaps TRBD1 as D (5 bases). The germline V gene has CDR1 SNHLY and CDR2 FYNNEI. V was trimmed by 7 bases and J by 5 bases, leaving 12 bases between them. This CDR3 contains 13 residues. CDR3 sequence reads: CASNRGLDQPQHF. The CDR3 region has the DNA TGTGCCAGCAATAGGGGTCTAGATCAGCCCCAGCATTTT.

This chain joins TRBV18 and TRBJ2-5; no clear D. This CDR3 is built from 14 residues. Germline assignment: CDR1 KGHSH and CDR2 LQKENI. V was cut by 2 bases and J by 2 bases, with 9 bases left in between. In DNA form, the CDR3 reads TGTGCCAGCTCACCATCACTACAACAAGAGACCCAGTACTTC. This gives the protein CASSPSLQQETQYF.

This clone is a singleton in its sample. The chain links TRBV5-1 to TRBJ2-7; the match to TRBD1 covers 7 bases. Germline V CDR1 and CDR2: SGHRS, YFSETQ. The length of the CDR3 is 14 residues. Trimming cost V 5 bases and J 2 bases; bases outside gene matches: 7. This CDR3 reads CASRTGSKAYEQYF. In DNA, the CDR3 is TGCGCCAGCAGGACAGGGTCAAAGGCCTACGAGCAGTACTTC. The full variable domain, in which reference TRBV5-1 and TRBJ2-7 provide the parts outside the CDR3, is KAGVTQTPRYLIKTRGQQVTLSCSPISGHRSVSWYQQTPGQGLQFLFEYFSETQRNKGNFPGRFSGRQFSNSRSEMNVSTLELGDSALYLCASRTGSKAYEQYFGPGTRLTVT.

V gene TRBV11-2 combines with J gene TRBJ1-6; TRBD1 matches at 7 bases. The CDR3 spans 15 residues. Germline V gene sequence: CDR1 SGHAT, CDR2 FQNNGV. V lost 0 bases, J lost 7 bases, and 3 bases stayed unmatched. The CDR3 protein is CASSLEGRGNSPLHF. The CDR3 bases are TGTGCCAGCAGCTTAGAAGGCAGGGGGAATTCACCCCTCCACTTT.

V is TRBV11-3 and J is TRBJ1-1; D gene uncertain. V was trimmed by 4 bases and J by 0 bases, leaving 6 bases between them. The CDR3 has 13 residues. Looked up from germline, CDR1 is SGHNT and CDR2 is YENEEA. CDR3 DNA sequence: TGTGCCAGCAGCTCCCGGGTGAACACTGAAGCTTTCTTT. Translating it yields CASSSRVNTEAFF.

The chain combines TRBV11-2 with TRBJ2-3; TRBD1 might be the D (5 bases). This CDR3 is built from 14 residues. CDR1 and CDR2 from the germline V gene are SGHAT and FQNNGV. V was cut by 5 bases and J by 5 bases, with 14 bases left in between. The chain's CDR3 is CASSPVKGQDTQYF. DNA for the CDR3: TGTGCCAGCAGCCCAGTTAAGGGGCAAGATACGCAGTATTTT.

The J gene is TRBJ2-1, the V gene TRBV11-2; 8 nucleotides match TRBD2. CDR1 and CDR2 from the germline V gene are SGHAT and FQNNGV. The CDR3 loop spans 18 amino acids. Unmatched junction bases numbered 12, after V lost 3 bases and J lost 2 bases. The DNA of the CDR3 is TGTGCCAGCAGCTTTCTCCGGACGGCACTAGCGGCCTACAATGAGCAGTTCTTC. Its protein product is CASSFLRTALAAYNEQFF.

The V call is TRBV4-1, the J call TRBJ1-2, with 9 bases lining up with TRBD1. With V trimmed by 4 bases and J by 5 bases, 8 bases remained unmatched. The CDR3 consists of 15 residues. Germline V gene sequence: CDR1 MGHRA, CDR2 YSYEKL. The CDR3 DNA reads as TGCGCCAGCAGCCCAGACAGGGGGACCCGATATGGCTACACCTTC. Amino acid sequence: CASSPDRGTRYGYTF.

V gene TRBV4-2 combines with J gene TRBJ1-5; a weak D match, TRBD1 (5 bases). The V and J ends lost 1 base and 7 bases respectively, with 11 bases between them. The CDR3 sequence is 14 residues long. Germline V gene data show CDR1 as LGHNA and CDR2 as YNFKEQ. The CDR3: CASSQVQGGQPQHF. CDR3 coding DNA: TGTGCCAGCAGCCAAGTTCAGGGTGGCCAGCCCCAGCATTTT.

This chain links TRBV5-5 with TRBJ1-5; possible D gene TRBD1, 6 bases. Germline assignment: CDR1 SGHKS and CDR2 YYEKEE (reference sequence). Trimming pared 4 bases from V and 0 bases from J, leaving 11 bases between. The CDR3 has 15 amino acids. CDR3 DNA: TGTGCCAGCAGCCTCGGACAGAATAGCAATCAGCCCCAGCATTTT. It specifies CASSLGQNSNQPQHF.